This T cell receptor beta chain emerged from a study of PD-L1 blockade in urothelial cancer. Study information: A median blood sample held 141,255 T cells and approximately 83,000 unique TCRs.

Sequencing used immunoSEQ multiplex PCR; TCRdb keeps in-frame clones, though not all of them. The sample has about 110,000 clones, approximately 85% seen once. Deletions cut 4 bases from V and 5 bases from J, with 11 bases between. The V gene's germline CDR1 is LGHNA and CDR2 YNFKEQ. The CDR3 totals 14 residues. The V call is TRBV4-2, the J call TRBJ2-2, with D possibly TRBD2 on 5 matching bases. The sequence came from a man aged 50 to 60 with urothelial cancer. The sequenced sample was PBMCs, obtained around atezolizumab (anti-PD-L1) treatment. The CDR3 reads CASSPRGETGELFF. The CDR3 nucleotides read TGTGCCAGCAGCCCCCGGGGAGAGACCGGGGAGCTGTTTTTT.